This T cell receptor (beta chain) was documented in a study of identical twins. Germline V gene lookup returns CDR1 DFQATT and CDR2 SNEGSKA (reference sequence). The CDR3 is made up of 12 amino acids. Trimming pared 2 bases from V and 5 bases from J, leaving 9 bases between. MiXCR was run by TCRdb on the 5' RACE reads, yielding one entry per CDR3 protein. The sample gives around 480,000 distinct CDR3 sequences, 14% of which show up once; approximately 0.9% is in the top ten. This clonotype was detected a few times. This same sample was also part of a study on yellow fever vaccine responses in identical twins.

The sequencing input was CD4+ T cells sorted from blood. The chain couples TRBV20-1 to TRBJ2-5; no clear D gene. The receptor comes from a woman between 18 and 30 years old in good health. The CDR3: CSARYNRETQYF. CDR3 coding DNA: TGCAGTGCTAGATACAATCGGGAGACCCAGTACTTC.